This T cell receptor beta chain was observed in a study of OX40 agonist ivuxolimab in advanced cancers. Study-wide background: Every 2 weeks, patients received ivuxolimab intravenously, dosed at 0.01 to 10 mg/kg. Partial responses were recorded for three patients, including one with hepatocellular carcinoma and two with cutaneous melanoma.

A remark on this clone: Its target is not known.

Study-wide results and limits: Several nonresponders also turned out to have low normalized T-cell clonal expansion. Clonal expansion among partial responders at 0.1-3.0 mg/kg ranked near the lowest.

This CDR3 contains 15 residues. Germline V gene data show CDR1 as MNHEY and CDR2 as SMNVEV (reference sequence). The V end was cut by 5 bases, the J end by 0 bases, with 14 bases between. This table comes from immunoSEQ multiplex PCR, and its TCRdb copy is limited to in-frame clones, with some not included. Among 65,000 to 95,000 clones listed, about nine tenths were seen once. This chain uses TRBV27 with TRBJ2-7; no definite D call. The source was CD4+ or CD8+ T cells sorted from blood, collected in a trial of the OX40 agonist ivuxolimab. The TCR was taken from an adult with an advanced solid tumor such as melanoma, head and neck, liver or kidney cancer. This chain's CDR3 is CASSPIGFSSYEQYF. The CDR3 DNA follows: TGTGCCAGCAGTCCCATAGGTTTTAGCTCCTACGAGCAGTACTTC.